This T cell receptor (beta chain) was obtained from a study of cytomegalovirus exposure and HLA in healthy donors. The V and J ends lost 0 bases and 10 bases, in that order; junction bases with no gene match: 4. The germline V gene has CDR1 SGHRS and CDR2 YFSETQ. The CDR3 runs to 13 residues. As regards this clone: Its antigen remains unidentified.

Study-wide results and limits: A missense variant in DCLRE1C was later tied to TCR beta V- and J-gene trimming. For cytomegalovirus status, the classifier reportedly gave diagnoses with high specificity and sensitivity.

Primers included in the PCR were 60 Vbeta and 13 Jbeta primers. Clones were sequenced by immunoSEQ multiplex PCR, and TCRdb holds only the in-frame ones, with some missing. Among about 110,000 clones listed, roughly 87% were seen once. The V gene is TRBV5-1, the J gene TRBJ1-2; TRBD1 aligns across 9 bases. The TCR was taken from a man in his thirties or forties in good health and CMV-seropositive. The sequenced material came from PBMCs. The CDR3 region is CASSLVGQGTYTF. CDR3 in DNA: TGCGCCAGCAGCTTGGTCGGACAGGGGACCTACACCTTC.